The present T cell receptor (beta chain) was sequenced within a study of cytomegalovirus exposure and HLA in healthy donors. The PCR contained 60 Vbeta and 13 Jbeta primers. Measured with immunoSEQ multiplex PCR; TCRdb has only the in-frame clones, and not every one. The sample has 63,000 or so clones, roughly four fifths seen once; the top ten hold around 7%. This clone was counted only a few times. The antigen is not known. Regarding the study as a whole: A later analysis linked a missense DCLRE1C variant to TCR beta V- and J-gene trimming. Analyses of presence and absence presupposed an approximately uniform sequencing depth across donors. Earlier analysis looked at TCR beta V segments, and most were productive about 87% or about 30% of the time. In a later analysis, at a false discovery rate of 0.05, under 20,000 TCR beta sequences matched HLA alleles.

CDR3 length: 13 residues. Per the germline V gene, CDR1 is MRHNA and CDR2 is SNTAGT. Between the trimmed V and J ends, which lost 2 bases and 4 bases, there was a span of 5 bases. The chain is built from TRBV6-4 and TRBJ2-2, with D unresolved. The sequence came from a woman aged 25 to 39 in good health and CMV-seropositive. The sequenced sample consisted of PBMCs. The CDR3 loop is CASSDSSTGELFF. The CDR3 DNA reads as TGTGCCAGCAGTGACAGTAGCACCGGGGAGCTGTTTTTT.